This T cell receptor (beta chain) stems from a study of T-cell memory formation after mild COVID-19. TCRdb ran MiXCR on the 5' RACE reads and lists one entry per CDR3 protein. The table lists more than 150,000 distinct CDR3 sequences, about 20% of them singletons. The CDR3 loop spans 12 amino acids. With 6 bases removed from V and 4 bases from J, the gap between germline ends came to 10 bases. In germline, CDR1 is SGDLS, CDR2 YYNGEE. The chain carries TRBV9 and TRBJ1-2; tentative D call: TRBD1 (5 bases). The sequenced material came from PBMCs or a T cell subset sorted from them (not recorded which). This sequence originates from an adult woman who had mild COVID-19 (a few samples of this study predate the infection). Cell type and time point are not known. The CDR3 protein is CASKYGTYGYTF. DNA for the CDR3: TGTGCCAGCAAATACGGGACCTATGGCTACACCTTC.